One T cell receptor (beta chain) is described in this entry. Its antigen is as yet unknown. This record comes from a study of cytomegalovirus exposure and HLA in healthy donors. Study-level results: Later on, an analysis showed TCR association rates differing by HLA locus, with DRB1 the most and HLA-C the fewest.

Regarding donors, all were healthy bone marrow donors. PCR amplification relied on 60 Vbeta primers (plus 13 Jbeta primers). Only in-frame clones appear in the TCRdb table, and some are missing; sequencing was by immunoSEQ multiplex PCR. The data contain about 93,000 clones, roughly four fifths of them singletons. This CDR3 contains 15 residues. Germline V gene sequence: CDR1 SGDLS, CDR2 YYNGEE. V was pared by 2 bases and J by 1 base, with 5 bases of the junction left unmatched. The chain is built from TRBV9 and TRBJ2-7; 8 bases are a match to TRBD1. This TCR came from a man aged 45-60 years in good health and CMV-seronegative. The sample was PBMCs. CDR3 residues: CASSVSQGESYEQYF. Here the CDR3 DNA reads TGTGCCAGCAGCGTTTCACAGGGGGAATCCTACGAGCAGTACTTC.